This TCR beta chain was observed in a study of blood T cells in healthy people across ages. The CDR3 is 17 residues long. V was pared by 3 bases and J by 2 bases, with 8 bases of the junction left unmatched. The V gene's germline CDR1 is SGHRS and CDR2 YFSETQ. Primers used in a second PCR of about 7 to 12 cycles were a sample-barcoded 5' primer and a J-beta primer mix. MiXCR, applied by TCRdb to the 5' RACE reads, yields one record per CDR3 protein. This sample has 1.5 million to 2 million distinct CDR3 sequences; about two fifths occur once, and the top ten carry 23%. The sequence was obtained from a human donor in good health. The chain links TRBV5-1 to TRBJ2-2; 9 bases match TRBD2. The specimen was blood. The CDR3, as DNA: TGCGCCAGCAGCTCAACCAATAGCGGGGGTAACACCGGGGAGCTGTTTTTT. Translating gives CASSSTNSGGNTGELFF.